This TCR beta chain was identified in a study of identical twins. With respect to this clonotype: What it recognizes is unknown. This may stem from a read error, because a much larger clone lies one nucleotide away.

The CDR3 totals 16 residues. The germline CDR1 and CDR2 sequences are MNHEY and SVGEGT. Study outcomes and limitations: Excess sharing between twins was weaker in beta out-of-frame sequences.

TCRdb re-called the 5' RACE reads with MiXCR, one entry per CDR3 protein. The sample contains 200,000 to 250,000 distinct CDR3 sequences, roughly 10% of which appear only once. The chain employs TRBV6-2 or TRBV6-3 and TRBJ2-1; 8 bases align to TRBD1. Sequenced input: memory T cells sorted from blood. The TCR sequence derives from a man over 45 in good health. The CDR3, as DNA: TGTGCCGGCAGTTACTCGGACAGGGTCTCCTACAATGAGCAGTTCTTC. Protein product: CAGSYSDRVSYNEQFF.